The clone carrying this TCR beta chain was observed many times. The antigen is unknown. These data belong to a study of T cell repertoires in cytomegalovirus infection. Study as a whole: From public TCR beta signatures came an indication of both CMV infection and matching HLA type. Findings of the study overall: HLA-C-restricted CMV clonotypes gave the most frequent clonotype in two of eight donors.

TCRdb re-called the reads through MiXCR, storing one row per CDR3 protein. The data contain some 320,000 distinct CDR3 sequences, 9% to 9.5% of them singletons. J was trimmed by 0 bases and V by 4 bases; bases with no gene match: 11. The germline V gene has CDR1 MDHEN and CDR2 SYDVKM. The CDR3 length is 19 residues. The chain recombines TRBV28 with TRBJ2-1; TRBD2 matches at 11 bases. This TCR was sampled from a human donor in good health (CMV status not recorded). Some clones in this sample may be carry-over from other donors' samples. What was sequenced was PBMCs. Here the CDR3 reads CASSSRLAGPSSSYNEQFF. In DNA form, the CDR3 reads TGTGCCAGCAGTTCGAGACTAGCGGGACCCTCAAGCTCCTACAATGAGCAGTTCTTC.